Listed here is a single T cell receptor (beta chain). What it binds is unknown. This CDR3 region has 15 residues. V was shortened by 5 bases and J by 0 bases, with 13 bases between the two germline ends. The germline V gene has CDR1 SEHNR and CDR2 FQNEAQ (reference sequence). The PCR ran on 60 Vbeta and 13 Jbeta primers. The method was immunoSEQ multiplex PCR; TCRdb's version includes in-frame clones alone and lacks a portion of them. The table lists around 130,000 clones, 80% of them singletons. The sample belongs to a study of cytomegalovirus exposure and HLA in healthy donors. Study-wide results and caveats: A later analysis found TCR association rates differed by HLA locus, highest for DRB1 and lowest for HLA-C. CMV serostatus was the sole immune exposure data available. A highly shared variant cluster was judged a likely technical artifact.

The chain joins TRBV7-9 to TRBJ1-2, with a possible D match to TRBD1 (5 bases). Material: PBMCs. This sequence was found in a woman between 35 and 50 years old in good health and CMV-seronegative. The CDR3 here is CASSGLGGANYGYTF. The CDR3 DNA follows: TGTGCCAGCAGCGGCCTGGGGGGTGCTAACTATGGCTACACCTTC.